The 20 T cell receptor beta chains in this list originate from one sample, sequenced in a study of cytomegalovirus exposure and HLA in healthy donors. Use of 60 Vbeta and 13 Jbeta primers characterized the PCR. Repertoires were generated with immunoSEQ multiplex PCR, while TCRdb's copy carries only in-frame clones and drops some. The data hold around 150,000 clones, with more than 60% observed a single time. Sample: PBMCs. These receptors were obtained from a male donor in good health and CMV-seronegative.

The chain links TRBV11-2 to TRBJ2-7; maybe TRBD2 (6 bases). Between the trimmed V and J ends, which lost 5 bases and 5 bases, there was a span of 19 bases. Germline V gene data show CDR1 as SGHAT and CDR2 as FQNNGV. The CDR3 totals 15 residues. CDR3 in amino acids: CASSVSPGTLDEQYF. CDR3 bases: TGTGCCAGCAGCGTTTCTCCAGGGACTTTGGACGAGCAGTACTTC.

The sample holds one count of this clone. The CDR3 carries no conserved terminal phenylalanine or tryptophan, so it likely arises from a read error. The chain recombines TRBV29-1 with TRBJ2-2, with D unclear. This CDR3 region has 13 residues. CDR1 is SQVTM, CDR2 ANQGSEA, per germline. The V gene lost 4 bases and the J gene lost 4 bases, with 10 bases spanning the gap. CDR3 coding DNA: TGCAGCGTTGTGCCGCAGCCCACCGGGGAGCTGTTTCTT. It yields the protein CSVVPQPTGELFL.

The V call is TRBV15, the J call TRBJ2-7, with TRBD1 identical over 8 bases. Germline assignment: CDR1 LNHNV and CDR2 YYDKDF (reference sequence). There are 13 residues in the CDR3. The trim removed 3 bases at V and 4 bases at J, leaving 2 bases unmatched. CDR3 DNA: TGTGCCACCAGCAGGGGACAGGATTACGAGCAGTACTTC. It specifies CATSRGQDYEQYF.

The rearrangement uses TRBV18 and TRBJ1-1; weak D call: TRBD1 (5 bases). The CDR3 extends over 14 amino acids. Germline CDR1 KGHSH, CDR2 LQKENI. The germline V and J ends were trimmed by 6 bases and 1 base, with 12 bases remaining between them. CDR3 protein: CASSPRDRNTEAFF. Written as DNA, the CDR3 is TGTGCCAGCTCTCCTCGCGACAGGAACACTGAAGCTTTCTTT.

The gene calls are TRBV28 and TRBJ2-7, with 12 nucleotides matching TRBD1. This CDR3 spans 19 amino acids. Germline V lookup: CDR1 MDHEN, CDR2 SYDVKM. V shed 5 bases, J shed 4 bases, and the junction held 18 bases outside the gene matches. The CDR3 sequence: CASSPVRLYPGQGAYEQYF. The DNA for the CDR3 is TGTGCCAGCAGTCCAGTTCGTCTTTATCCGGGACAGGGGGCGTACGAGCAGTACTTC.

The sample holds a few counts of this clone. The gene calls are TRBV9 and TRBJ2-3, with TRBD1 matching over 9 bases. CDR1 is SGDLS, CDR2 YYNGEE, per germline. The J segment lost 0 bases and the V segment lost 5 bases, leaving 13 bases of the junction unmatched. This CDR3 has 18 residues. The CDR3 nucleotides are TGTGCCAGCAGACTTGGACAGGGGCCTTTAACTAGCACAGATACGCAGTATTTT. The encoded protein is CASRLGQGPLTSTDTQYF.

The chain joins TRBV2 to TRBJ1-6; the match to TRBD1 covers 7 bases. The CDR3 contains 15 residues. Germline lookup yields CDR1 SNHLY and CDR2 FYNNEI. V was pared by 7 bases and J by 5 bases, with 8 bases of the junction left unmatched. The CDR3 region has the DNA TGTGCCAGCACACCCGGGGACAGAAATAATTCACCCCTCCACTTT. It translates to CASTPGDRNNSPLHF.

With respect to this clone: The sample holds other DNA sequences that translate to the same CDR3. The chain links TRBV9 to TRBJ2-5; TRBD2 might be the D (5 bases). This CDR3 has 12 amino acids. Trimming pared 0 bases from V and 5 bases from J, leaving 5 bases between. Germline CDR1 and CDR2: SGDLS and YYNGEE. This CDR3 is CASSVGEETQYF. CDR3 nucleotides: TGTGCCAGCAGCGTAGGGGAGGAGACCCAGTACTTC.

The rearrangement links TRBV4-3 to TRBJ2-1, with no clear D. The CDR3 runs to 14 residues. With 1 base removed from V and 7 bases from J, the gap between germline ends came to 11 bases. Germline V CDR1 and CDR2: LGHNA, YSLEER. Here the CDR3 reads CASSQAVLGNEQFF. DNA for the CDR3: TGCGCCAGCAGCCAAGCAGTCCTCGGGAATGAGCAGTTCTTC.

The V and J genes are TRBV7-6 and TRBJ1-2; D is ambiguous. Looked up from germline, CDR1 is SGHVS and CDR2 is FNYEAQ. V was pared by 0 bases and J by 8 bases, with 10 bases between. CDR3 length: 13 residues. The CDR3: CASSLAWEGGYTF. CDR3 DNA: TGTGCCAGCAGCTTAGCTTGGGAGGGCGGCTACACCTTC.

This chain links TRBV7-9 with TRBJ2-1; no definite D call. Germline CDR1 reads SEHNR; CDR2 reads FQNEAQ (reference sequence). The CDR3 has 13 amino acids. V dropped 5 bases and J dropped 6 bases, with 11 bases sitting between them. CDR3 protein: CASSSWWSNEQFF. The CDR3 DNA reads TGTGCCAGCAGCAGCTGGTGGAGCAATGAGCAGTTCTTC.

This clone has more than one count but fewer than ten. J is TRBJ1-1 and V is TRBV25-1; possible D gene TRBD1, 6 bases. This CDR3 is 14 amino acids long. The germline V gene has CDR1 MGHDK and CDR2 SYGVNS. The V end was cut by 1 base, the J end by 10 bases, with 16 bases between. The DNA of the CDR3 is TGTGCCAGCAGTGAATTGGGGGGGGCGGAAGTAGCTTTCTTT. Translating it yields CASSELGGAEVAFF. Full variable domain (missing parts from reference TRBV25-1 and TRBJ1-1): EADIYQTPRYLVIGTGKKITLECSQTMGHDKMYWYQQDPGMELHLIHYSYGVNSTEKGDLSSESTVSRIRTEHFPLTLESARPSHTSQYLCASSELGGAEVAFFGQGTRLTVV.

The chain recombines TRBV5-1 with TRBJ2-2; 7 bases map to TRBD2. The junction had 3 bases not matched to a gene; V was cut back by 1 base and J by 0 bases. CDR3 length: 16 residues. In germline, CDR1 is SGHRS, CDR2 YFSETQ. CDR3 protein: CASSLSGLPNTGELFF. The CDR3 bases are TGCGCCAGCAGCTTGTCGGGACTACCGAACACCGGGGAGCTGTTTTTT. The full variable domain, in which reference TRBV5-1 and TRBJ2-2 provide the parts outside the CDR3, is KAGVTQTPRYLIKTRGQQVTLSCSPISGHRSVSWYQQTPGQGLQFLFEYFSETQRNKGNFPGRFSGRQFSNSRSEMNVSTLELGDSALYLCASSLSGLPNTGELFFGEGSRLTVL.

This chain links TRBV4-2 with TRBJ1-4; 10 bases agree with TRBD1. V lost 4 bases, J lost 7 bases, and 6 bases stayed unmatched. CDR3 length equals 15 residues. Looked up from germline, CDR1 is LGHNA and CDR2 is YNFKEQ. The CDR3 DNA reads TGTGCCAGCAGCCCATCCCGGGACAGGGGTGAAAAACTGTTTTTT. It specifies CASSPSRDRGEKLFF.

This clone has more than one count but fewer than ten. This sequence joins TRBV4-1 and TRBJ2-3; the match to TRBD2 covers 15 bases. J was trimmed by 8 bases and V by 4 bases; bases with no gene match: 7. CDR1 is MGHRA and CDR2 is YSYEKL in the germline V gene. The CDR3 has 16 residues. CDR3 coding DNA: TGCGCCAGCAGCCTTGGACTAGCGGGAGGGTGGGGTACGCAGTATTTT. It is translated as CASSLGLAGGWGTQYF.

The rearrangement links TRBV7-2 to TRBJ1-5, with TRBD1 matching over 8 bases. This CDR3 has 16 residues. Looked up from germline, CDR1 is SGHTA and CDR2 is FQGNSA. V lost 5 bases and J lost 0; bases outside the gene matches: 6. The CDR3 region is CASSPRTGISNQPQHF. CDR3 nucleotides: TGTGCCAGCAGCCCCAGGACAGGGATTAGCAATCAGCCCCAGCATTTT.

The chain has TRBV25-1 and TRBJ1-6; D remains unclear. V shed 8 bases and J shed 5 bases, with 16 bases lying between them. CDR1 MGHDK and CDR2 SYGVNS come from the germline V gene. The CDR3 has 15 amino acids. The CDR3 nucleotides read TGTGCCAGCTCCCTTCCGGGAGGCCATAATTCACCCCTCCACTTT. Its translation: CASSLPGGHNSPLHF.

This clone has only one observation. The chain uses TRBV30 and TRBJ2-7; TRBD2 might be the D (6 bases). V lost 0 bases and J 2 bases, leaving 14 bases between the germline ends. The CDR3 is made up of 15 amino acids. Germline V gene sequence: CDR1 GTSNPN, CDR2 SVGIG (reference sequence). CDR3 nucleotide sequence: TGTGCCTGGAGTGTGCCCGGGAGCCGTCCCTACGAGCAGTACTTC. Translation gives CAWSVPGSRPYEQYF. Filled out from reference TRBV30 and TRBJ2-7, the complete variable domain reads SQTIHQWPATLVQPVGSPLSLECTVEGTSNPNLYWYRQAAGRGLQLLFYSVGIGQISSEVPQNLSASRPQDRQFILSSKKLLLSDSGFYLCAWSVPGSRPYEQYFGPGTRLTVT.

Notes on this clone: One junction end disagrees with the germline gene, perhaps due to a read error. This sample also contains other DNA sequences that code for the same CDR3. The CDR3 DNA reads as TGCGCCAGCAGAGTAGGCAACAGGGGGCTGTACGAGCAGTACTTT. This encodes CASRVGNRGLYEQYF. The gene calls are TRBV5-1 and TRBJ2-7; 9 nucleotides line up with TRBD1. This CDR3 contains 15 residues. Germline lookup yields CDR1 SGHRS and CDR2 YFSETQ.

The chain joins TRBV27 to TRBJ1-5, with D maybe TRBD1 (5 bases). V was pared by 3 bases and J by 0 bases, with 9 bases between. Germline assignment: CDR1 MNHEY and CDR2 SMNVEV (reference sequence). The CDR3 contains 15 residues. The CDR3 DNA reads TGTGCCAGCAGTTTGACAGTCTCTAGCAATCAGCCCCAGCATTTT. Its translation is CASSLTVSSNQPQHF.